This TCR beta chain was captured by sequencing in a study of spatial heterogeneity in lung cancer. The length of the CDR3 is 13 residues. The V end lost 2 bases, the J end lost 8 bases, and 10 bases lay between the germline ends. Germline-derived CDR1 and CDR2 are MNHEY and SVGAGI. TCRdb re-called the 5' RACE reads through MiXCR, storing one row per CDR3 protein. The sample records approximately 11,000 distinct CDR3 sequences, approximately 15% being singletons. Time point meaning: sample taken at primary tumor resection. From tumor, nontumor lung or frozen PBMC, whole RNA was taken unsorted for sequencing.

The TCR originated in a male donor with early-stage non-small cell lung cancer. The sequences come from PBMCs, collected at surgery. The chain uses TRBV6-5 and TRBJ2-1; D is tentatively TRBD1 or TRBD2 (6 bases each). This chain's CDR3 is CASSYRGDDEQFF. CDR3 in DNA: TGTGCCAGCAGTTACAGGGGGGACGATGAGCAGTTCTTC.